These T cell receptor beta chains were read from a single sample in a study of blood T cell repertoires in COVID-19. Assay: immunoSEQ multiplex PCR; the TCRdb copy retains only in-frame clones and omits some. Altogether 300,000 to 350,000 clones are present, around 90% being singletons, with the ten largest covering 3% to 4.5%. Sequenced sample: peripheral blood. All receptors come from a woman aged 55-70 years with COVID-19, enrolled during active disease. The CDR3 runs from the conserved cysteine through the conserved F or W. Each record gives: clone size, J gene, V gene, D gene, CDR3 DNA, CDR3 protein. D genes are given only for firm matches. Clone size is shown for a subset of rows, as once, few, many or a class of expanded clone.

- TRBJ1-3 TRBV18 - TGTGCCAGCTCACCCGGTAGCGGGGCCGACTCTGGAAACACCATATATTTT CASSPGSGADSGNTIYF
- TRBJ2-3 TRBV3-1/TRBV3-2 TRBD2 TGTGCCAGCAGCCAACAAGCGGGGGGGGGTGATACGCAGTATTTT CASSQQAGGGDTQYF
- TRBJ2-7 TRBV5-4 - TGTGCCAGCAGCTTTTTCACAGGCCGCTCCTACGAGCAGTACTTC CASSFFTGRSYEQYF
- TRBJ1-2 TRBV4-1 TRBD1 TGCGCCAGCAGCCCTGGACAGGGAAATATACCTGGCTACACCTTC CASSPGQGNIPGYTF
- TRBJ1-2 TRBV25-1 TRBD1 TGTGCCAGCAGGGACCCGGGACAGATTTATGGCTACACCTTC CASRDPGQIYGYTF
- TRBJ1-5 TRBV6-5 - TGTGCCAGCAGTTACTCTGGGCCGGCTCTCAATCAGCCCCAGCATTTT CASSYSGPALNQPQHF
- TRBJ1-1 TRBV2 - TGTGCCAGCATCGGGACCAGTCAATCCGGGGGAGCTTTCTTT CASIGTSQSGGAFF
- TRBJ2-3 TRBV5-1 - TGCGCCAGCAGCCGCGGGGACACAGATACGCAGTATTTT CASSRGDTDTQYF
- TRBJ2-5 TRBV7-3 - TGTGCCAGCAGCGTAGACGGGGGGCAGACCCAGTACTTC CASSVDGGQTQYF
- TRBJ1-5 TRBV6-5 - TGTGCCAGCAGCTACAAGGGGGGCAATCAGCCCCAGCATTTT CASSYKGGNQPQHF
- TRBJ1-5 TRBV6-4 - TGTGCCAGCTCCCACCCAGGCCCCAAGCCCCAGCATTTT CASSHPGPKPQHF
few TRBJ1-6 TRBV19 - TGTGCCAGTAGTCCGCCTATGGATAATTCACCCCTCCACTTT CASSPPMDNSPLHF
- TRBJ1-5 TRBV2 - TGTGCCAGTTCGACAGCCAAAAATCAGCCCCAGCATTTT CASSTAKNQPQHF
- TRBJ1-3 TRBV5-6 TRBD1 TGTGCCAGCAGCTTGCTATCGGACAGGGGGGGAAACACCATATATTTT CASSLLSDRGGNTIYF
- TRBJ1-2 TRBV18 - TGTGCCAGCTCACCCCGAGTTACAGGAAACGATGGCTACACCTTC CASSPRVTGNDGYTF
- TRBJ2-7 TRBV15 - TGTGCCACCAGCAGACGGACGGGATCCTACGAGCAGTACTTC CATSRRTGSYEQYF
- TRBJ1-5 TRBV4-1 - TGCGCCAGCAGCCAAGGGGCCCCTCCCGCGGGGGGTTATCAGCCCCAGCATTTT CASSQGAPPAGGYQPQHF
- TRBJ1-1 TRBV7-9 - TGTGCCAGCAGGTACAGTAACACTGAAGCTTTCTTT CASRYSNTEAFF
- TRBJ1-5 TRBV19 - TGTGCCAGTAGTACCCACAGGAACAATCAGCCCCAGCATTTT CASSTHRNNQPQHF
- TRBJ1-5 TRBV6-9 TRBD1 TGTGCCAGCAAGAAGGGGGCCACCAATCAGCCCCAGCATTTT CASKKGATNQPQHF
- TRBJ1-1 TRBV19 - TGTGCCAGTAGACCGTTTTTACAGGGAGGGGGCACTGAAGCTTTCTTT CASRPFLQGGGTEAFF
- TRBJ1-3 TRBV28 - TGTGCCAGCAGTTTAATCGGCCGGGGTCACAGCTCTGGAAACACCATATATTTT CASSLIGRGHSSGNTIYF
- TRBJ1-5 TRBV6-5 TRBD1 TGTGCCAGCAGCTACTTCGGGACAGGGAATCAGCCCCAGCATTTT CASSYFGTGNQPQHF
- TRBJ2-3 TRBV4-1 - TGCGCCAGCAGCCCATCGTGGAGCGCTAGCACAGATACGCAGTATTTT CASSPSWSASTDTQYF
few TRBJ1-2 TRBV6-5 TRBD1 TGTGCCAGCAGCAGAAAGTGGGACAGGGAACATGGCTACACCTTC CASSRKWDREHGYTF
- TRBJ2-7 TRBV15 - TGTGCCACCAGTGTTAACTCCTACGAGCAGTACTTC CATSVNSYEQYF
- TRBJ2-3 TRBV4-1 TRBD2 TGCGCCAGCAGCGCTAGCGGGGTGAGAGATACGCAGTATTTT CASSASGVRDTQYF
- TRBJ1-4 TRBV18 - TGTGCCAGCTCACCAAGCGCAGCGAACGAAAAACTGTTTTTT CASSPSAANEKLFF
- TRBJ1-3 TRBV25-1 - TGTGCCAGCAGTTCAGGCAGGGTAGGAAACACCATATATTTT CASSSGRVGNTIYF
- TRBJ1-2 TRBV28 - TGTGCCGTTCCCTGGGGGGGCGTATATGGTGGCTACACCTTC CAVPWGGVYGGYTF
once TRBJ2-5 TRBV5-1 TRBD2 TGCGCCAGCAGCTTGGGTCCAGCGGGGGCGGGGCAAGAGACCCAGTACTTC CASSLGPAGAGQETQYF
- TRBJ2-3 TRBV11-3 - TGTGCCAGCAGCTTAGAGGAGACAGATACGCAGTATTTT CASSLEETDTQYF
- TRBJ1-2 TRBV5-4 - TGTGCCAGCAGCTTAGGAGTCCAGGGATTAGGCTACACCTTC CASSLGVQGLGYTF
- TRBJ1-1 TRBV6-4 - TGTGCCAGCAGTCAGGGGAGGAACACTGAAGCTTTCTTT CASSQGRNTEAFF
- TRBJ2-1 TRBV15 - TGTGCCACCAGCAATATCGACATGTACAATGAGCAGTTCTTC CATSNIDMYNEQFF
few TRBJ1-5 TRBV19 - TGTGCCAGTAGTGGACAGAATAGCAATCAGCCCCAGCATTTT CASSGQNSNQPQHF
- TRBJ1-3 TRBV6-2/TRBV6-3 - TGTGCCAGCAGTGTTTCCGGGACTGTCAGCTCTGGAAACACCATATATTTT CASSVSGTVSSGNTIYF
- TRBJ2-1 TRBV7-3 - TGTGCCAGCAGCTTAAATAGCTATGCCGGAAATGAGCAGTTCTTC CASSLNSYAGNEQFF
- TRBJ1-5 TRBV5-1 - TGCGCCAGCAGCCCGCAGGGGAGCAATCAGCCCCAGCATTTT CASSPQGSNQPQHF
- TRBJ1-1 TRBV19 TRBD1 TGTGCCAGTAGTATAGTAGGGACAGGGCACACTGAAGCTTTCTTT CASSIVGTGHTEAFF
- TRBJ1-6 TRBV9 - TGTGCCAGCAGCCCCTATAGTACAGGTGATTCACCCCTCCACTTT CASSPYSTGDSPLHF
- TRBJ1-2 TRBV5-1 TRBD1 TGCGCCAGCAGCCAGGGACAGGGCTACACCTTC CASSQGQGYTF